This paragraph covers one TCR beta chain sequence. The data are from a study of shared clonotypes between healthy human individuals. The V end was cut by 5 bases, the J end by 2 bases, with 13 bases between. CDR3 length: 14 amino acids. Germline V CDR1 and CDR2: SGHAT, FQDESV (reference sequence). Sequenced by immunoSEQ multiplex PCR; TCRdb stores in-frame clones only, minus some. Of roughly 2 million clones in the sample, about 95% are singletons; the top ten hold roughly 1%. Naive CD8 isolation took CD45RO-negative cells positively selected for CCR7 and excluded terminally differentiated effector memory CD45RA+ cells. All the donors were Caucasian adults who lived in Nashville, Tennessee.

This TCR came from a man between 18 and 29 years old in good health. This sequence joins TRBV11-1 and TRBJ2-7; possible D gene TRBD1, 5 bases. The specimen sequenced was naive CD8+ T cells sorted from blood. The CDR3 DNA sequence: TGTGCCAGCAGCACCCTACAGGTGGCCTACGAGCAGTACTTC. It encodes CASSTLQVAYEQYF.